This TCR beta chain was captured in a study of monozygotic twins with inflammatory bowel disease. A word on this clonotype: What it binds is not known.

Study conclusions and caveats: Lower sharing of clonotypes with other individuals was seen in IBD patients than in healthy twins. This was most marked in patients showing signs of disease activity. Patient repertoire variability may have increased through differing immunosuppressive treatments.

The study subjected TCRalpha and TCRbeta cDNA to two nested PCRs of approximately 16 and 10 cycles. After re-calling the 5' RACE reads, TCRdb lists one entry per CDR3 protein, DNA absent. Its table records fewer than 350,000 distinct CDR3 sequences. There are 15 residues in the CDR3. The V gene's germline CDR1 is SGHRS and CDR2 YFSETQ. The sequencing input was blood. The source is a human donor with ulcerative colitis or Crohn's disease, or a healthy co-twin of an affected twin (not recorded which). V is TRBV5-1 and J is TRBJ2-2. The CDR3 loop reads CASSYQAGNTGELFF.